This T cell receptor beta chain was captured by sequencing in a study of T cell responses to AZD1222 COVID-19 vaccine. The overall study: Investigators merged groups given second doses at roughly 4 or roughly 12 weeks.

This table comes from immunoSEQ multiplex PCR, and its TCRdb copy is limited to in-frame clones, with some not included. This table has approximately 100,000 clones, approximately 91% appearing once. The study, taken as a whole, reports: No repertoire was sampled before or during the peak T cell response, only after it. The study identified only five or six AZD1222 recipients as seropositive at baseline.

Concerning this clone itself: Its antigen is unknown.

The sequence derives from an adult in good health. This specimen was peripheral blood, taken on day 0 of AZD1222 vaccination.

CDR3 in amino acids: CATSPRSPSINYGYTF. CDR3 nucleotides: TGTGCCACCAGCCCAAGGAGTCCCTCTATAAACTATGGCTACACCTTC. The V and J genes are TRBV15 and TRBJ1-2, with D uncertain. This CDR3 comprises 16 residues. Trimming pared 5 bases from V and 2 bases from J, leaving 18 bases between. Germline CDR1 LNHNV, CDR2 YYDKDF (reference sequence).